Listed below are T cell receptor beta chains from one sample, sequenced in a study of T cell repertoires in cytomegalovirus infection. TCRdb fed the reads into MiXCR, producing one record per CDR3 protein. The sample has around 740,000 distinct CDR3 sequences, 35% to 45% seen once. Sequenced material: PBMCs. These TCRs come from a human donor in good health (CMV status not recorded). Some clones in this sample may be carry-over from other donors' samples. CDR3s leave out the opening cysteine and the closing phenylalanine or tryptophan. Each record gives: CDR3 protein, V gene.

ASVSTRTSGRSWYNEQF TRBV6-5
ASSLLFTGGTEAF TRBV7-2
ASTKTDLNTEAF TRBV12-3/TRBV12-4
ASSSRQNQETQY TRBV6-5
ASRLGQVNTEAF TRBV19
ASSPRLGPRNTEAF TRBV11-2
ASSLLFSQQATGELF TRBV7-6
ASHQRVPNTQY TRBV28
ASSLESAGEVTGELF TRBV7-9
ASSEGGGVVETQY TRBV6-1
ASSPRTSGGGTGELF TRBV7-8
ASSLGAGGTHEQY TRBV7-8
ATRPTGKREVDEQF TRBV15
ATSELAEQETQY TRBV15
ASSLGLGTGSTDTQY TRBV7-2
ASSPHQPQH TRBV14
ASSLVGPEAF TRBV28
ASSLREGIRETQY TRBV11-2
ASSLDSSSGDIQY TRBV5-1
SARAPPGSGDYGYT TRBV20-1
ASSFLGDPEAF TRBV12-3/TRBV12-4
ASSSRAASTDTQY TRBV7-4
AWSVFGGYEQY TRBV30
ASSIAAPSGQETQY TRBV19
ASSYDKEQF TRBV28
ASSLLRMTNTGELF TRBV12-3/TRBV12-4
ASSLMGALH TRBV7-9
ASSHTRTSGRPRRDYEQY TRBV11-2
ATSREGQGDQPQH TRBV15
ASSPPDRVGEKLF TRBV11-2
ASSSRALNEKLF TRBV28
SARGDSSYEQY TRBV20-1
SVGKGRNEKLF TRBV29-1
ASSIRADTQY TRBV28
ASSIQVTQPQH TRBV12-3/TRBV12-4
ASSPTGLGSTDTQY TRBV7-3
SAVGGADYGYT TRBV29-1
ASRGVSSTGHNEQF TRBV2
ASSELWSEKLF TRBV10-2
SAALARDYNEQF TRBV20-1
ASSKMPVHVSYNEQF TRBV7-2
ASSGNRRSEAF TRBV2
STSRTNYGYT TRBV15
ASKLGGEAGELF TRBV6-1
ASSIDRGETEAF TRBV19
ASSLTTGLQETQY TRBV5-1